This T cell receptor beta chain was found in a study of cytomegalovirus exposure and HLA in healthy donors (dated by TCRdb to about 2017). Study-wide context: In an earlier analysis of fewer than 750 of the donors, around 300 Gb of sequence data and 90 million to 120 million unique TCR beta sequences from 180 million or so T cells were reported. An early release covering just under 650 HLA-typed donors comprised about 320 gigabases of sequencing data and roughly 86 million unique TCR sequences. Among the roughly 430 genotyped donors, approximately 82% belonged to the genetic ancestry cluster associated with self-reported Caucasian donors. The study aimed to test whether cataloging public T cell receptors could reveal signatures of past pathogen exposure. The study used immunosequencing to profile the T cell repertoires of 666 subjects and linked those repertoires to cytomegalovirus serostatus. Besides the first cohort of 666 subjects, a separate validation cohort made up of 120 different subjects was used. The study combined high-throughput TCR immunosequencing, statistical association of individual TCRs with disease status, and machine learning to predict cytomegalovirus infection status. In a later analysis, previously published TCR beta repertoires from 500 to 750 donors were re-analyzed and high-resolution HLA genotyping was added so that TCR occurrence patterns could be studied. The later analysis used no new phenotypic data to find candidate immune exposures, relying instead on TCR beta sequences and their occurrence across donors. To decide whether each TCR beta V gene segment behaved as functional or pseudogenic, an earlier analysis of some 600 of the donors relied on high-throughput TCR beta sequencing. Donor age, sex, ethnicity and CMV serostatus were compiled alongside the repertoire data. A later genetic analysis used genome-wide SNP genotypes for about 65% of the 666 donors, treating that subset as a discovery cohort. All discovery cohort repertoires had been generated using a single sequencing platform. HLA typing covered class I and class II loci at four-digit resolution. The number of typed donors differed by locus: roughly 620-630 for A, B, C, DRB1 and DQB1; roughly 510 for DQA1; approximately 600 for DPA1; and some 430 for DPB1. Four to six DR-DQ haplotypes were handled as single units for association and clustering, since linkage in the cohort was strong. Among some 410 genotyped donors of the cohort, an average of approximately 240,000 unique TCR beta nucleotide sequences were sequenced per donor, around 20% of them non-productive. Study-wide conclusions, independent of this receptor: Some IMGT-functional V segments, including TRBV6-2 and TRBV6-3, could not be distinguished by the 87-base-pair reads and were therefore excluded. Because counts were too low, roughly 16 rarely observed V segments, including chromosome 9 orphons, were left out of the earlier analysis of some 600 of the donors. The classifier was reported to diagnose cytomegalovirus status with high specificity and sensitivity in both the original cohort and the validation cohort. Because HLA typing was unavailable for some donors at each locus, only the typed subset was used in association tests. A later analysis reported that several top co-occurrence clusters appeared linked to parvovirus B19, influenza, CMV and Epstein-Barr virus. Roughly uniform sequencing depth across donors was assumed in presence/absence analyses, although this assumption may not hold. Linkage disequilibrium might explain the correlated functional status among segregating V segments, but an unknown experimental factor could not be excluded. An earlier analysis of around 600 of the donors showed that most TCR beta V segments appeared in productive rearrangements either about 90% or about 30% of the time, which broadly matched IMGT annotations. According to the authors, the approach could potentially be generalized to other disease states and immunological phenotypes. Compared with equally common non-associated chains, HLA-associated TCR beta chains in a later analysis were more clonally expanded and had lower generation probabilities. Immune exposure information for the cohort was limited to CMV serostatus. In a later genetic analysis, fewer N-insertions in productive TCRs were reported among donors in an Asian-associated ancestry cluster than the approximately 710-donor mean. Most CMV-associated TCR beta chains appeared to be HLA-restricted in a later analysis, and the HLA associations seemed to be driven largely by CMV exposure. When HLA alleles, especially DR and DQ, strongly co-occurred, attributing TCR associations to individual alleles was difficult. The study gave a list of about 160 TCR beta chains associated with cytomegalovirus. The sequencing pipeline was judged likely to have produced a cluster of highly shared sequence variants as a technical artifact. Most TCR sequences were observed very rarely across donors, whereas some public TCRs were present in many individuals. The cohort was sequenced for TCR beta chains only, and without alpha or paired-chain data the features that could be detected were limited. A later analysis associated 15,000 to 20,000 TCR beta sequences with specific HLA alleles at a false discovery rate of 0.05. According to a later analysis, TCR association rates differed among HLA loci, with DRB1 alleles showing the most associated TCRs and HLA-C alleles showing the fewest. A further reported finding was that TCR beta sequences accurately predicted the HLA-A and HLA-B alleles for most subjects in the first cohort. In vitro tests confirmed that a few of the cytomegalovirus-associated TCR beta chains recognize cytomegalovirus antigens. A later genetic analysis associated a missense DCLRE1C variant with V-gene and J-gene trimming of TCR beta chains, and an independent cohort replicated the association.

Libraries came from the immunoSEQ multiplex PCR assay. The multiplex PCR relied on a mix of 60 forward primers for TCR Vbeta segments and 13 reverse primers for TCR Jbeta segments. The CDR3 region of rearranged TCR beta genes was amplified from genomic DNA by a multiplex PCR assay. The amplified TCR beta libraries were sequenced on the Illumina HiSeq System as 87-base-pair reads. Concerning the study's data processing: Across the 600 to 700 repertoires, a later analysis counted 80 million or so unique TCR beta chains, roughly 11 million of which were shared by at least two donors. Raw reads were error-corrected and collapsed into unique sequences by a nearest-neighbor algorithm in which closely related sequences were merged to remove PCR and sequencing errors. Alignment of CDR3 sequences to IMGT reference sequences was used to assign V, D and J gene segments. For a sequence to be retained, a match of at least six nucleotides to both a V gene segment and a J gene segment was required. A rearrangement was called productive if the CDR3 had no stop codons and remained in frame with V and J, and every other rearrangement was called non-productive. Following IMGT convention, CDR3 was defined as the stretch from the second conserved V-encoded cysteine up to the conserved J-encoded phenylalanine. The earlier analysis of some 600 of the donors excluded sequences that lacked an unambiguous match to a single V gene segment. An earlier analysis of some 500 of the donors classified V segments as functional when productive rearrangements were above 56.7% and as segregating when the standard deviation between donors was above 5%. A statistical classification framework was developed to diagnose cytomegalovirus status using the catalog of TCR beta chain sequences. In a later analysis, V and J genes were assigned by comparing TCR nucleotide sequences against IMGT/GENE-DB human TR gene sequences. The TCRdist pipeline was used in a later analysis to assign CDR3 sequences and most-parsimonious VDJ recombination scenarios. In a later analysis, each TCR beta chain was defined by its CDR3 amino acid sequence together with its V-gene family, and reads without a unique V-gene family were excluded. As a way to deal with suspected cross-contamination and a sequencing artifact, a later analysis dropped 640 or so nucleotide sequences that were highly shared and had low generation probability. In a later analysis, a clonal expansion index was calculated for each public chain from normalized within-repertoire ranks of inferred template counts. A later analysis computed generation probabilities with a VDJ recombination model fitted to out-of-frame rearrangements, and checked the results against IGoR. Hypergeometric tests were used in a later analysis to score TCR-TCR, TCR-HLA and TCR-CMV co-occurrence, with a repertoire-size bias correction applied to the TCR pairs. False discovery rates were estimated in a later analysis by permuting HLA or CMV assignments 20 times. In a later analysis, co-occurring TCRs were grouped with DBSCAN, and TCRdist sequence similarity was added when clustering was performed within HLA-allele-positive subsets. Repertoires with fewer than 30,000 or more than 120,000 public chains were left out of co-occurrence clustering, as were about 5 repertoires with anomalous nucleotide sharing. In its TCRdb copy, this immuneACCESS table keeps in-frame sequences only and misses some clones. Where compared with another copy, unresolved V genes explain less than half of these, and the others have no known cause. D and trimming were read from the DNA, whereas the V and J calls and clone size are those reported in that table. The sample table contains over 150,000 clones; only one count was recorded for roughly two thirds of them. 2.5% to 3% of the sample comes from the top ten.

Turning to this clone: Its antigen specificity is not known. No base-level quality is on record; no much larger clone is a single base apart.

Measured from the cysteine to the phenylalanine, the CDR3 is 15 residues long. Of the read, only the CDR3 DNA is kept; its 45 bases are in frame from base 1. Based on the germline V gene, the CDR1 and CDR2 sequences are SGHTA and FQGNSA. At the junction V is shortened by 1 base and J by 1 base; bases outside the gene matches: 3. The cohort consisted of 666 healthy bone marrow donors. At the time of sampling, every cohort member was nominally healthy, though immune exposures that went unrecorded were likely present. The donor tested CMV seropositive and was one of the 289 seropositive cohort members. A peripheral blood sample was collected from each donor, and TCR beta sequencing was performed on peripheral blood mononuclear cells. Genomic DNA extraction from the blood cell samples was performed with the Qiagen DNeasy Blood Extraction Kit.

Sequencing was done on a sample of PBMCs. The rearrangement joined TRBV7-2 to TRBJ1-2, and TRBD1 aligns with 7 junction nucleotides. The sequence was collected from a middle-aged woman in good health and CMV-seropositive. The nucleotides are TGTGCCAGCAGCTTAGGGACAGGTCTTAACTATGGCTACACCTTC. This translates into CASSLGTGLNYGYTF.